The 24 T cell receptor beta chains reported below all come from one sample, sequenced in a study of cytomegalovirus exposure and HLA in healthy donors. The study ran its PCR with 60 Vbeta and 13 Jbeta primers. Measured with immunoSEQ multiplex PCR; TCRdb has only the in-frame clones, and not every one. The sample has 180,000 or so clones; 75% to 80% are singletons. The sequencing sample was made of PBMCs. The source of these receptors is a female donor in good health and CMV-seronegative.

This clone has only one observation. Its ends do not fully match the called genes, so a read error is possible. This CDR3 is also generated by other DNA sequences in the sample. The chain combines TRBV4-2 with TRBJ1-6; 7 positions agree with TRBD1. Germline CDR1 and CDR2: LGHNA and YNFKEQ. The CDR3 totals 18 residues. The CDR3 nucleotides are TGTGCCAGTAGCCAAGTTAGGGACAGCGGCACCTATAATTCACCCCTCCACTTT. Residues: CASSQVRDSGTYNSPLHF.

The V gene is TRBV7-8, the J gene TRBJ2-2, with 12 nucleotides matching TRBD1. Trimming removed 5 bases from V and 7 bases from J; junction bases left unmatched: 8. CDR1 is SGHVS and CDR2 is FQNEAQ in the germline V gene. CDR3 size: 16 residues. CDR3 coding DNA: TGTGCCAGCAGCATCCGGGACAGGGGGCAAGGCGGGGAGCTGTTTTTT. Translating gives CASSIRDRGQGGELFF. Full variable domain (outside the CDR3, taken from reference TRBV7-8 and TRBJ2-2): GAGVSQSPRYKVAKRGQDVALRCDPISGHVSLFWYQQALGQGPEFLTYFQNEAQLDKSGLPSDRFFAERPEGSVSTLKIQRTQQEDSAVYLCASSIRDRGQGGELFFGEGSRLTVL.

As concerns this clone: The same CDR3 arises from other DNA sequences in this sample as well. The chain links TRBV5-1 to TRBJ2-7, with D possibly TRBD1 on 7 matching bases. Trimming removed 0 bases from V and 1 base from J, with 11 bases in between. CDR3 length equals 15 residues. Germline-derived CDR1 and CDR2 are SGHRS and YFSETQ. The CDR3 DNA sequence: TGCGCCAGCAGCTTGGCACAGGGGAGGTCCTACGAGCAGTACTTC. It specifies CASSLAQGRSYEQYF.

The chain recombines TRBV7-8 with TRBJ2-5; 8 nucleotides agree with TRBD2. The length of the CDR3 is 17 residues. The V gene's germline CDR1 is SGHVS and CDR2 FQNEAQ. V was pared by 5 bases and J by 2 bases, with 13 bases of the junction left unmatched. Here the CDR3 reads CASSPGRGAGRQETQYF. Here the CDR3 DNA reads TGTGCCAGCAGCCCAGGGCGGGGGGCGGGCCGACAAGAGACCCAGTACTTC.

Concerning this clone itself: At one end the junction does not follow the germline gene, possibly because of a read error. J is TRBJ2-2 and V is TRBV4-2; 10 bases line up with TRBD2. The CDR3 loop spans 17 amino acids. CDR1 LGHNA and CDR2 YNFKEQ come from the germline V gene. The CDR3 spells CASNQASGGPNTGELFF. The CDR3 nucleotides read TGTGCCAGCAACCAAGCTAGCGGGGGACCTAACACCGGGGAGCTGTTTTTT.

The chain has TRBV5-4 and TRBJ1-1; tentatively, D is TRBD1 (6 bases). Trimming removed 0 bases from V and 8 bases from J, with 11 bases in between. The germline V gene has CDR1 SGHNT and CDR2 YYREEE (reference sequence). The CDR3 length is 13 residues. The CDR3 region has the DNA TGTGCCAGCAGCTTGGGGGACACCTCAGAAGCTTTCTTT. Its translation: CASSLGDTSEAFF.

V is TRBV19 and J is TRBJ1-2; maybe TRBD1 (5 bases). Germline CDR1 and CDR2: LNHDA and SQIVND (reference sequence). This CDR3 region has 13 residues. Trimming shortened V by 4 bases and J by 4 bases, and 10 bases separated the two germline ends. The CDR3 sequence is CASSRRDGYGYTF. The DNA for the CDR3 is TGTGCCAGTAGTAGGAGGGACGGCTATGGCTACACCTTC.

This clone occurred a few times. V is TRBV30 and J is TRBJ1-1; D might be TRBD1 (5 bases). Per the germline V gene, CDR1 is GTSNPN and CDR2 is SVGIG (reference sequence). The germline V and J ends were trimmed by 2 bases and 7 bases, with 23 bases remaining between them. This CDR3 contains 16 residues. The CDR3 DNA sequence: TGTGCCTGGAGTCTCTGGGGCAGCGACCTTGCCATTGAAGCTTTCTTT. Translated, it gives CAWSLWGSDLAIEAFF.

This chain connects TRBV6-5 to TRBJ2-1; the match to TRBD2 covers 12 bases. Losses at the gene ends were 6 bases for V and 4 bases for J; bases not matched to a gene: 4. The length of the CDR3 is 15 residues. Germline loops: CDR1 MNHEY, CDR2 SVGAGI. The CDR3: CASSRTSGVYNEQFF. The DNA of the CDR3 is TGTGCCAGCAGCCGGACTAGCGGGGTTTACAATGAGCAGTTCTTC.

In this sample, this clone turned up once. The chain recombines TRBV7-2 with TRBJ2-5; 8 bases map to TRBD1. V lost 1 base and J lost 1; bases outside the gene matches: 2. The CDR3 is 15 residues long. Germline V gene sequence: CDR1 SGHTA, CDR2 FQGNSA. This CDR3 reads CASSLGRGLQETQYF. The CDR3 bases are TGTGCCAGCAGCTTAGGCAGGGGGCTCCAAGAGACCCAGTACTTC. The variable domain in full, with the rest retrieved from reference TRBV7-2 and TRBJ2-5, is GAGVSQSPSNKVTEKGKDVELRCDPISGHTALYWYRQSLGQGLEFLIYFQGNSAPDKSGLPSDRFSAERTGGSVSTLTIQRTQQEDSAVYLCASSLGRGLQETQYFGPGTRLLVL.

Remarks on this clone: This likely came from a read error, as a far larger clone is one base away. This chain connects TRBV5-1 to TRBJ2-7; a weak D match, TRBD1 (6 bases). Trimming left V 2 bases short and J 0 bases short, with 12 bases between. In germline, CDR1 is SGHRS, CDR2 YFSETQ. The CDR3 covers 15 residues. The CDR3 sequence: CASSLRQGNSYEQYF. CDR3 bases: TGCGCCAGCAGCTTACGGCAGGGGAACTCCTACGAGCAGTACTTC.

The chain links TRBV7-6 to TRBJ2-5; 9 bases are shared with TRBD2. CDR1 and CDR2 (germline): SGHVS, FNYEAQ. This CDR3 is built from 13 residues. V was clipped by 8 bases and J by 5 bases; unmatched bases: 6. The CDR3 DNA reads TGTGCCAGCGCGCGGGGGGGCGGCGAGACCCAGTACTTC. Its translation: CASARGGGETQYF.

The chain joins TRBV9 to TRBJ2-3, with 10 bases aligning to TRBD2. The junction had 19 bases not matched to a gene; V was cut back by 4 bases and J by 5 bases. This CDR3 has 19 residues. Germline V gene sequence: CDR1 SGDLS, CDR2 YYNGEE. This CDR3 is CASSLAPGGLAGVVDTQYF. As DNA, the CDR3 is TGTGCCAGCAGCCTAGCCCCGGGTGGGCTAGCGGGGGTGGTAGATACGCAGTATTTT.

The J gene is TRBJ2-2, the V gene TRBV5-1; 15 nucleotides align to TRBD2. The germline gives CDR1 SGHRS, CDR2 YFSETQ. This CDR3 spans 18 amino acids. V lost 2 bases and J lost 4; bases outside the gene matches: 6. The CDR3 spells CASSFGLAGGPGTGELFF. The CDR3 DNA follows: TGCGCCAGCAGCTTCGGACTAGCGGGGGGGCCTGGCACCGGGGAGCTGTTTTTT.

This clone was detected only a few times. The J gene is TRBJ2-7, the V gene TRBV5-1, with 8 bases identical to TRBD1. V shed 0 bases, J shed 7 bases, and the junction held 9 bases outside the gene matches. Germline V CDR1 and CDR2: SGHRS, YFSETQ. This CDR3 is 15 amino acids long. The CDR3 DNA is TGCGCCAGCAGCTTGGAACAGGGGGTTCTTTGGGAGCAGTACTTC. It yields the protein CASSLEQGVLWEQYF.

The rearrangement uses TRBV2 and TRBJ2-3, with 9 bases aligning to TRBD2. CDR3 length: 15 residues. Germline CDR1 reads SNHLY; CDR2 reads FYNNEI. The trim removed 6 bases at V and 3 bases at J, leaving 7 bases unmatched. CDR3 residues: CASRTASGTTDTQYF. The DNA for the CDR3 is TGTGCCAGCAGAACCGCTAGCGGGACAACAGATACGCAGTATTTT.

The V and J genes are TRBV6-6 and TRBJ2-5; 11 positions match TRBD2. The J call could be wrong; TRBJ2-7 is a better fit for the DNA end. Germline CDR1 MNHNY, CDR2 SVGAGI (reference sequence). CDR3 length: 15 amino acids. The DNA of the CDR3 is TGTGCCAGCAGTTCCCCGGGACTAGCGGTCTACGAGCAGTACTTC. Its protein is CASSSPGLAVYEQYF.

The chain recombines TRBV2 with TRBJ1-4; 9 nucleotides align to TRBD1. In germline, CDR1 is SNHLY, CDR2 FYNNEI. J gave up 8 bases and V 5 bases, and 15 bases lay outside the gene matches. This CDR3 has 17 residues. The CDR3: CASSTTGGHQYEEKLFF. The CDR3 DNA reads as TGTGCCAGCAGTACCACAGGGGGCCACCAATACGAGGAAAAACTGTTTTTT. Full variable domain (outside the CDR3, taken from reference TRBV2 and TRBJ1-4): EPEVTQTPSHQVTQMGQEVILRCVPISNHLYFYWYRQILGQKVEFLVSFYNNEISEKSEIFDDQFSVERPDGSNFTLKIRSTKLEDSAMYFCASSTTGGHQYEEKLFFGSGTQLSVL.

V gene TRBV7-6 combines with J gene TRBJ2-7, with 8 nucleotides matching TRBD1. The CDR3 is 14 residues long. Germline assignment: CDR1 SGHVS and CDR2 FNYEAQ. Trimming at V came to 7 bases and at J to 6 bases, leaving 11 bases not matched to a gene. The CDR3 loop reads CASTLSGGLGEQYF. CDR3 nucleotides: TGTGCCAGCACCCTATCAGGGGGCTTGGGCGAGCAGTACTTC.

The sample holds one count of this clone. The V gene is TRBV6-5, the J gene TRBJ1-4; no firm D call. V was shortened by 6 bases and J by 3 bases, with 14 bases between the two germline ends. This CDR3 has 15 amino acids. Germline CDR1 is MNHEY and CDR2 is SVGAGI. CDR3 amino acids: CASSPVVQSNEKLFF. The CDR3 DNA sequence: TGTGCCAGCAGCCCCGTGGTGCAGTCTAATGAAAAACTGTTTTTT.

The chain links TRBV10-3 to TRBJ2-7; perhaps TRBD2 as D (6 bases). Germline V gives CDR1 ENHRY, CDR2 SYGVKD. V was trimmed by 0 bases and J by 4 bases, leaving 16 bases between them. The CDR3 has 16 amino acids. The CDR3 is CAISESGGGRSYEQYF. The CDR3 DNA sequence: TGTGCCATCAGTGAGTCTGGTGGAGGGAGGAGTTACGAGCAGTACTTC.

The chain carries TRBV5-4 and TRBJ2-5; 12 positions match TRBD2. The CDR3 covers 15 residues. The ends lost 4 bases at V and 2 bases at J; junction bases unmatched: 3. Germline values: CDR1 SGHNT, CDR2 YYREEE (reference sequence). CDR3 DNA sequence: TGTGCCAGCAGCACTGGACTAGCGGGGCAAGAGACCCAGTACTTC. It translates to CASSTGLAGQETQYF.

The rearrangement uses TRBV30 and TRBJ2-7; D might be TRBD1 (6 bases). V was clipped by 3 bases and J by 0 bases, with 12 bases between them. The germline V gene has CDR1 GTSNPN and CDR2 SVGIG (reference sequence). The CDR3 is 14 amino acids. In DNA, the CDR3 is TGTGCCTGGAGAGCAAGACAGGACTCCTACGAGCAGTACTTC. It is translated as CAWRARQDSYEQYF.

The chain combines TRBV30 with TRBJ2-5; 14 nucleotides line up with TRBD2. This CDR3 contains 16 residues. Trimming took 1 base from V and 4 from J; bases not matched to a gene: 5. CDR1 and CDR2 from the germline V gene are GTSNPN and SVGIG (reference sequence). The CDR3 is CAWSGLAGGYPETQYF. The CDR3 bases are TGTGCCTGGAGTGGACTAGCGGGAGGGTACCCAGAGACCCAGTACTTC.